This is a list of T cell receptor beta chains from one sample in a study of beta chain features in type 1 diabetes. Measured with immunoSEQ multiplex PCR; TCRdb has only the in-frame clones, and not every one. The table records 130,000 to 150,000 clones, about 13% of them present only once. Sample: central memory CD4+ T cells from blood. All receptors derive from a man aged 18 to 30 with type 1 diabetes. CDR3s include the opening cysteine and the closing phenylalanine or tryptophan. A D gene is named only where the DNA matches it firmly. A row's size may be missing; if present it is once, few, many or a size class.

v_call	clone_size	d_call	j_call	cdr3_nt	cdr3_aa
TRBV9	once	-	TRBJ2-5	TGTGCCAGCAGCGTAGGGGCTAGTACGGAAGTAGAGACCCAGTACTTC	CASSVGASTEVETQYF
TRBV7-3	-	-	TRBJ1-5	TGTGCCAGCAGTTATGACAGAAATCAGCCCCAGCATTTT	CASSYDRNQPQHF
TRBV10-3	few	-	TRBJ1-5	TGTGCCACCTCCCCCCTTAGCGGGAATCAGCCCCAGCATTTT	CATSPLSGNQPQHF
TRBV29-1	many	-	TRBJ1-5	TGCAGCGTTGAAGAAAGGGGGGGGACCCCCCAGCATTTT	CSVEERGGTPQHF
TRBV2	-	TRBD1	TRBJ2-1	TGTGCCACCGCCGGGACAGCTATCCCGTTCTTC	CATAGTAIPFF
TRBV27	few	TRBD1	TRBJ2-2	TGTGCCAGCAGTTTATCGGACAGGATCAACACCGGGGAGCTGTTTTTT	CASSLSDRINTGELFF
TRBV19	-	-	TRBJ2-1	TGTGCCAGTAGTAGTAGCCCCCTCCTCAATGAGCAGTTCTTC	CASSSSPLLNEQFF
TRBV11-3	-	-	TRBJ2-5	TGTGCCAGCAGCGAAATGGGGGGGCGAGAGACCCAGTACTTC	CASSEMGGRETQYF
TRBV11-3	-	TRBD1	TRBJ2-3	TGTGCCAGCCAACAGGGGGCTACAGATACGCAGTATTTT	CASQQGATDTQYF
TRBV7-9	-	-	TRBJ1-1	TGTGCCAGCAGCCTCGTGACTGAAGCTTTCTTT	CASSLVTEAFF
TRBV7-9	-	-	TRBJ1-1	TGTGCCAGCAGCTTAGAGGTTACGGAGGGTTTGGTTTTCTTT	CASSLEVTEGLVFF
TRBV7-2	few	-	TRBJ1-2	TGTGCCAGCAGCCTCGCGGTTGACTACACCTTC	CASSLAVDYTF
TRBV6-1	few	-	TRBJ2-7	TGTGCCAGCAGTGAATTTCATGGGGAAAAATACTACGAGCAGTACTTC	CASSEFHGEKYYEQYF
TRBV6-1	-	-	TRBJ1-6	TGTGCCGGCGGACGAGGGGATTTGGATAATTCACCCCTCCACTTT	CAGGRGDLDNSPLHF
TRBV25-1	many	TRBD1	TRBJ2-7	TGTGCCAGCAGTGCTGACAGGGCCTTGTTCGACGAGCAGTACTTC	CASSADRALFDEQYF
TRBV6-6	-	-	TRBJ1-3	TGTGCCAGCAGTTACGAGATGGGGGGAAACACCATATATTTT	CASSYEMGGNTIYF
TRBV30	-	-	TRBJ1-5	TGTGCCTCCTCCGAGGGCCACAATCAGCCCCAGCATTTT	CASSEGHNQPQHF
TRBV13	-	TRBD1	TRBJ1-2	TGTGCCAGCAGCCCGGACAGGTCCCCGATCTATGGCTACACCTTC	CASSPDRSPIYGYTF
TRBV30	-	-	TRBJ1-5	TGTGCCTGGAGTGTGAGGGAAAGCAATCAGCCCCAGCATTTT	CAWSVRESNQPQHF
TRBV6-5	few	-	TRBJ1-5	TGTGCCAGCAGAACCGCAGGAGGGTCCAATCAGCCCCAGCATTTT	CASRTAGGSNQPQHF
TRBV29-1	many	-	TRBJ2-5	TGCAGCGTTGATGGATCAGGGATACAAGAGACCCAGTACTTC	CSVDGSGIQETQYF
TRBV5-5	few	TRBD1	TRBJ2-1	TGTGCCAGCAGTCCCGGGACAGGGCTCGGGAATGAGCAGTTCTTC	CASSPGTGLGNEQFF
TRBV7-2	many	-	TRBJ2-1	TGTGCCAGCAGCAAATCAGGGAGCACTAACCTCAATGAGCAGTTCTTC	CASSKSGSTNLNEQFF
TRBV10-3	-	-	TRBJ2-7	TGTGCCACGGGTCTAACCTACGAGCAGTACTTC	CATGLTYEQYF
TRBV14	-	-	TRBJ1-2	TGTGCCAGCAGCCAAGTGTCCGTATATGGCTACACCTTC	CASSQVSVYGYTF
TRBV27	few	TRBD1	TRBJ2-1	TGTGCCAGCAGCAGACAGGGCAGGGACAATGAGCAGTTCTTC	CASSRQGRDNEQFF
TRBV7-3	many	-	TRBJ2-5	TGTGCCAGCAGCTTAGGAGTAGCGGAACAAGAGACCCAGTACTTC	CASSLGVAEQETQYF
TRBV7-9	many	-	TRBJ1-2	TGTGCCAGCAGCCCACAAACAGGGAGCTATGGCTACACCTTC	CASSPQTGSYGYTF
TRBV5-1	-	-	TRBJ1-1	TGCGCCAGCAGCTTGGAAGCAGAAGAAGCTTTCTTT	CASSLEAEEAFF
TRBV29-1	-	-	TRBJ1-2	TGCAGCGCACCCGCGGGAGGGCTGGTCTATGGCTACACCTTC	CSAPAGGLVYGYTF
TRBV15	few	TRBD2	TRBJ2-1	TGTGCCACCAGCAGTGTTCCGGGACTAGCGGGGGGGACCGGAGGGGAGCAGTTCTTC	CATSSVPGLAGGTGGEQFF
TRBV5-1	-	-	TRBJ1-1	TGCGCCAGCAGGAAGACGGGGGATGAAGCTTTCTTT	CASRKTGDEAFF
TRBV30	-	-	TRBJ2-7	TGTGCCTGGAGTACGACGGGCGCCGAGCAGTACTTC	CAWSTTGAEQYF
TRBV4-2	few	-	TRBJ1-3	TGTGCCAGCAGCGAAGACTTCAGGGGTGGTGGAAACACCATATATTTT	CASSEDFRGGGNTIYF
TRBV5-4	-	-	TRBJ1-6	TGTGCCAGCAGCCTCGGGACTTTCGGGGATAATTCACCCCTCCACTTT	CASSLGTFGDNSPLHF
TRBV5-6	many	TRBD2	TRBJ2-3	TGTGCCAGCAGCTTGGGAGCGGGGACAGATACGCAGTATTTT	CASSLGAGTDTQYF
TRBV4-1	many	-	TRBJ1-4	TGCGCCAGCAGCCAAGACCTCGGGATCTTGGATGAAAAACTGTTTTTT	CASSQDLGILDEKLFF
TRBV4-1	few	-	TRBJ2-7	TGCGCCAGCAGCCAAGTGGTAGCCTCCTACGAGCAGTACTTC	CASSQVVASYEQYF
TRBV30	-	-	TRBJ1-6	TGTGCCTGGAGTGTGGGGGGGGATTCACCCCTCCACTTT	CAWSVGGDSPLHF
TRBV10-3	-	-	TRBJ1-2	TGTGCCATCAGTGACCGGGCCTCTAACTATGGCTACACCTTC	CAISDRASNYGYTF
TRBV7-9	few	-	TRBJ1-5	TGTGCCAGCAGCTTTCAGGGGAATCAGCCCCAGCATTTT	CASSFQGNQPQHF
TRBV7-8	-	-	TRBJ2-1	TGTGCCAGCAGCCAGGTGGGCAATGAGCAGTTCTTC	CASSQVGNEQFF
TRBV14	-	-	TRBJ2-5	TGTGCCAGCAGCCAGGGGCCCCGGGGAGAGACCCAGTACTTC	CASSQGPRGETQYF
TRBV30	many	-	TRBJ1-1	TGTGCCTGGAGCCGGACAGAAGGCACTGAAGCTTTCTTT	CAWSRTEGTEAFF
TRBV19	-	-	TRBJ1-1	TGTGCCAGTAGACGGGGTTGGAACACTGAAGCTTTCTTT	CASRRGWNTEAFF
TRBV30	-	-	TRBJ1-1	TGTGCCTGGAGTGTTAGTCCGAACACTGAAGCTTTCTTT	CAWSVSPNTEAFF
TRBV19	-	-	TRBJ2-7	TGTGCCAGTAGACCACCGGGGTCTTCCTACGAGCAGTACTTC	CASRPPGSSYEQYF
TRBV5-1	-	TRBD1	TRBJ2-7	TGCGCCAGCAGCGACCGACAGGGGGCCAACTACGAGCAGTACTTC	CASSDRQGANYEQYF
TRBV4-1	few	TRBD1	TRBJ1-6	TGCGCCAGCAGCCAAGATACAGGGGGCGAAAATTCACCCCTCCACTTT	CASSQDTGGENSPLHF
TRBV5-1	few	-	TRBJ2-1	TGCGCCAGCAGCTTGGGCAGTAACGAGCACAATGAGCAGTTCTTC	CASSLGSNEHNEQFF
TRBV18	-	TRBD1	TRBJ2-7	TGTGCCAGCTCACCCGGGACAGGGGTCGAGCAGTACTTC	CASSPGTGVEQYF
TRBV11-3	few	TRBD1	TRBJ2-7	TGTGCCAGCAGCTTAATAGACAGGGGAGGCTACGAGCAGTACTTC	CASSLIDRGGYEQYF
TRBV5-1	-	-	TRBJ1-2	TGCGCCAGCAGCATAGGACTCGAAGATGGCTACACCTTC	CASSIGLEDGYTF
TRBV18	few	TRBD1	TRBJ2-7	TGTGCCAGCTCACCAATGACAGGGGGATCCTACGAGCAGTACTTC	CASSPMTGGSYEQYF
TRBV5-4	many	TRBD2	TRBJ2-5	TGTGCCAGCAGCTTTGGGCGGGGGGCCTACCAAGAGACCCAGTACTTC	CASSFGRGAYQETQYF